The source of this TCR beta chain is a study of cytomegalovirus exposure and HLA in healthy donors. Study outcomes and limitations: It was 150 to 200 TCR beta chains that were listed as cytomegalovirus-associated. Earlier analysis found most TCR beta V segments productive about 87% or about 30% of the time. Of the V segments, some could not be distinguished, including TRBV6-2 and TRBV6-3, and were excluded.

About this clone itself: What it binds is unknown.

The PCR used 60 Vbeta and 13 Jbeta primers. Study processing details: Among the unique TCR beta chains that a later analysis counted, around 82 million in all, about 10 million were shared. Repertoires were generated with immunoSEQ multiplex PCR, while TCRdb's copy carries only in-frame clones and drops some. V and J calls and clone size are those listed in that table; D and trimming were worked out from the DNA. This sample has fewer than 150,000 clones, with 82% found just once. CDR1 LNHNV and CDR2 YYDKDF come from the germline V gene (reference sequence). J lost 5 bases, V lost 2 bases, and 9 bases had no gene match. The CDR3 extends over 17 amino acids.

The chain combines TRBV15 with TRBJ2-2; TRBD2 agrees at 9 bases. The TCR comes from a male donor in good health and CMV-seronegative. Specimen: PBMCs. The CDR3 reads CATSRKHSGSGTGELFF. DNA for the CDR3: TGTGCCACCAGCAGAAAGCATAGCGGGAGTGGGACCGGGGAGCTGTTTTTT.